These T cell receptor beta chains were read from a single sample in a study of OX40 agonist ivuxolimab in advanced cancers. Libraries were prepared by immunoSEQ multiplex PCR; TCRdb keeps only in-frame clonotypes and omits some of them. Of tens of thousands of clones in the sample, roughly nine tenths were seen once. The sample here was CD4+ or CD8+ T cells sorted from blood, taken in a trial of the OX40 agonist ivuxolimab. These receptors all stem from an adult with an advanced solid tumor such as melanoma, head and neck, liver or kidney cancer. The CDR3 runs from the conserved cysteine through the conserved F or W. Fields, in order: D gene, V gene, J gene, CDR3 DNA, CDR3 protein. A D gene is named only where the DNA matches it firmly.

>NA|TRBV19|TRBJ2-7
TGTGCCAGTAGTATCAACAGCGGGTCCTACGAGCAGTACTTC
CASSINSGSYEQYF
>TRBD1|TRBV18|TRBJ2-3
TGTGCCAGCTCACCTCGGACAGGGGAGGATACGCAGTATTTT
CASSPRTGEDTQYF
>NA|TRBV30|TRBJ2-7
TGTGCCTGGAGTGACAGGGGAGGCTACGAGCAGTACTTC
CAWSDRGGYEQYF
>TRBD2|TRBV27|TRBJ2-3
TGTGCCAGCAGCTTAATAGCGGGAGCGGCAGATACGCAGTATTTT
CASSLIAGAADTQYF
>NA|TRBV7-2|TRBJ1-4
TGTGCCAGCAGCTTAGGGCCGCGAAGGGAAAAACTGTTTTTT
CASSLGPRREKLFF
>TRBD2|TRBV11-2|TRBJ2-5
TGTGCCAGCAGCTTAGATATTTCTAGCGGGACCCAAGAGACCCAGTACTTC
CASSLDISSGTQETQYF
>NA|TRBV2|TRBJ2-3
TGTGCCAGCAGTGTAAGGGGGGCTAGCACAGATACGCAGTATTTT
CASSVRGASTDTQYF
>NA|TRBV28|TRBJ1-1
TGTGCCAGCAGTGATCCAGCGAACACTGAAGCTTTCTTT
CASSDPANTEAFF
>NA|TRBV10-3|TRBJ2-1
TGTGCCATCAGTGAGTCGGGGGCACCCGGTCGGGATGAGCAGTTCTTC
CAISESGAPGRDEQFF
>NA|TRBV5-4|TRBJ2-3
TGTGCCAGCAGCTCGGGGACCCACCGTACGGATACGCAGTATTTT
CASSSGTHRTDTQYF
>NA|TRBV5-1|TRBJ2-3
TGCGCCAGCAGCTTGGACGGACAAAGCACAGATACGCAGTATTTT
CASSLDGQSTDTQYF
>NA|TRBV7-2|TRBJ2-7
TGTGCCAGCAGCCCTAGTACCAACCCCGAGCAGTACTTC
CASSPSTNPEQYF
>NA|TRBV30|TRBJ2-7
TGTGCCTGGAGTGTAGGCAGCTACGAGCAGTACTTC
CAWSVGSYEQYF